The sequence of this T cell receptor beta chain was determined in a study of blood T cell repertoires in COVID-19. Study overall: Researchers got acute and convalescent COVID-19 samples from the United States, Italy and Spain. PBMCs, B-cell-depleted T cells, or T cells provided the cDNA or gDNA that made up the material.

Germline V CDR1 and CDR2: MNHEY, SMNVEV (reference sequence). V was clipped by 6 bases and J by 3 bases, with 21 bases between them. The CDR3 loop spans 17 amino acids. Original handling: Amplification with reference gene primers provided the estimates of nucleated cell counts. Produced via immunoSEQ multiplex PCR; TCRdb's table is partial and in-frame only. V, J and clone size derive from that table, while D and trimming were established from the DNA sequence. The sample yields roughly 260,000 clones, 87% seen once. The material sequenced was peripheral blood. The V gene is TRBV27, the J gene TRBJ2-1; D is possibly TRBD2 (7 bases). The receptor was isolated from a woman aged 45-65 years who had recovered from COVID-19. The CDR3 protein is CASRRARGVGGYNEQFF. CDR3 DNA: TGTGCCAGCAGACGGGCTCGGGGGGTAGGGGGCTACAATGAGCAGTTCTTC.